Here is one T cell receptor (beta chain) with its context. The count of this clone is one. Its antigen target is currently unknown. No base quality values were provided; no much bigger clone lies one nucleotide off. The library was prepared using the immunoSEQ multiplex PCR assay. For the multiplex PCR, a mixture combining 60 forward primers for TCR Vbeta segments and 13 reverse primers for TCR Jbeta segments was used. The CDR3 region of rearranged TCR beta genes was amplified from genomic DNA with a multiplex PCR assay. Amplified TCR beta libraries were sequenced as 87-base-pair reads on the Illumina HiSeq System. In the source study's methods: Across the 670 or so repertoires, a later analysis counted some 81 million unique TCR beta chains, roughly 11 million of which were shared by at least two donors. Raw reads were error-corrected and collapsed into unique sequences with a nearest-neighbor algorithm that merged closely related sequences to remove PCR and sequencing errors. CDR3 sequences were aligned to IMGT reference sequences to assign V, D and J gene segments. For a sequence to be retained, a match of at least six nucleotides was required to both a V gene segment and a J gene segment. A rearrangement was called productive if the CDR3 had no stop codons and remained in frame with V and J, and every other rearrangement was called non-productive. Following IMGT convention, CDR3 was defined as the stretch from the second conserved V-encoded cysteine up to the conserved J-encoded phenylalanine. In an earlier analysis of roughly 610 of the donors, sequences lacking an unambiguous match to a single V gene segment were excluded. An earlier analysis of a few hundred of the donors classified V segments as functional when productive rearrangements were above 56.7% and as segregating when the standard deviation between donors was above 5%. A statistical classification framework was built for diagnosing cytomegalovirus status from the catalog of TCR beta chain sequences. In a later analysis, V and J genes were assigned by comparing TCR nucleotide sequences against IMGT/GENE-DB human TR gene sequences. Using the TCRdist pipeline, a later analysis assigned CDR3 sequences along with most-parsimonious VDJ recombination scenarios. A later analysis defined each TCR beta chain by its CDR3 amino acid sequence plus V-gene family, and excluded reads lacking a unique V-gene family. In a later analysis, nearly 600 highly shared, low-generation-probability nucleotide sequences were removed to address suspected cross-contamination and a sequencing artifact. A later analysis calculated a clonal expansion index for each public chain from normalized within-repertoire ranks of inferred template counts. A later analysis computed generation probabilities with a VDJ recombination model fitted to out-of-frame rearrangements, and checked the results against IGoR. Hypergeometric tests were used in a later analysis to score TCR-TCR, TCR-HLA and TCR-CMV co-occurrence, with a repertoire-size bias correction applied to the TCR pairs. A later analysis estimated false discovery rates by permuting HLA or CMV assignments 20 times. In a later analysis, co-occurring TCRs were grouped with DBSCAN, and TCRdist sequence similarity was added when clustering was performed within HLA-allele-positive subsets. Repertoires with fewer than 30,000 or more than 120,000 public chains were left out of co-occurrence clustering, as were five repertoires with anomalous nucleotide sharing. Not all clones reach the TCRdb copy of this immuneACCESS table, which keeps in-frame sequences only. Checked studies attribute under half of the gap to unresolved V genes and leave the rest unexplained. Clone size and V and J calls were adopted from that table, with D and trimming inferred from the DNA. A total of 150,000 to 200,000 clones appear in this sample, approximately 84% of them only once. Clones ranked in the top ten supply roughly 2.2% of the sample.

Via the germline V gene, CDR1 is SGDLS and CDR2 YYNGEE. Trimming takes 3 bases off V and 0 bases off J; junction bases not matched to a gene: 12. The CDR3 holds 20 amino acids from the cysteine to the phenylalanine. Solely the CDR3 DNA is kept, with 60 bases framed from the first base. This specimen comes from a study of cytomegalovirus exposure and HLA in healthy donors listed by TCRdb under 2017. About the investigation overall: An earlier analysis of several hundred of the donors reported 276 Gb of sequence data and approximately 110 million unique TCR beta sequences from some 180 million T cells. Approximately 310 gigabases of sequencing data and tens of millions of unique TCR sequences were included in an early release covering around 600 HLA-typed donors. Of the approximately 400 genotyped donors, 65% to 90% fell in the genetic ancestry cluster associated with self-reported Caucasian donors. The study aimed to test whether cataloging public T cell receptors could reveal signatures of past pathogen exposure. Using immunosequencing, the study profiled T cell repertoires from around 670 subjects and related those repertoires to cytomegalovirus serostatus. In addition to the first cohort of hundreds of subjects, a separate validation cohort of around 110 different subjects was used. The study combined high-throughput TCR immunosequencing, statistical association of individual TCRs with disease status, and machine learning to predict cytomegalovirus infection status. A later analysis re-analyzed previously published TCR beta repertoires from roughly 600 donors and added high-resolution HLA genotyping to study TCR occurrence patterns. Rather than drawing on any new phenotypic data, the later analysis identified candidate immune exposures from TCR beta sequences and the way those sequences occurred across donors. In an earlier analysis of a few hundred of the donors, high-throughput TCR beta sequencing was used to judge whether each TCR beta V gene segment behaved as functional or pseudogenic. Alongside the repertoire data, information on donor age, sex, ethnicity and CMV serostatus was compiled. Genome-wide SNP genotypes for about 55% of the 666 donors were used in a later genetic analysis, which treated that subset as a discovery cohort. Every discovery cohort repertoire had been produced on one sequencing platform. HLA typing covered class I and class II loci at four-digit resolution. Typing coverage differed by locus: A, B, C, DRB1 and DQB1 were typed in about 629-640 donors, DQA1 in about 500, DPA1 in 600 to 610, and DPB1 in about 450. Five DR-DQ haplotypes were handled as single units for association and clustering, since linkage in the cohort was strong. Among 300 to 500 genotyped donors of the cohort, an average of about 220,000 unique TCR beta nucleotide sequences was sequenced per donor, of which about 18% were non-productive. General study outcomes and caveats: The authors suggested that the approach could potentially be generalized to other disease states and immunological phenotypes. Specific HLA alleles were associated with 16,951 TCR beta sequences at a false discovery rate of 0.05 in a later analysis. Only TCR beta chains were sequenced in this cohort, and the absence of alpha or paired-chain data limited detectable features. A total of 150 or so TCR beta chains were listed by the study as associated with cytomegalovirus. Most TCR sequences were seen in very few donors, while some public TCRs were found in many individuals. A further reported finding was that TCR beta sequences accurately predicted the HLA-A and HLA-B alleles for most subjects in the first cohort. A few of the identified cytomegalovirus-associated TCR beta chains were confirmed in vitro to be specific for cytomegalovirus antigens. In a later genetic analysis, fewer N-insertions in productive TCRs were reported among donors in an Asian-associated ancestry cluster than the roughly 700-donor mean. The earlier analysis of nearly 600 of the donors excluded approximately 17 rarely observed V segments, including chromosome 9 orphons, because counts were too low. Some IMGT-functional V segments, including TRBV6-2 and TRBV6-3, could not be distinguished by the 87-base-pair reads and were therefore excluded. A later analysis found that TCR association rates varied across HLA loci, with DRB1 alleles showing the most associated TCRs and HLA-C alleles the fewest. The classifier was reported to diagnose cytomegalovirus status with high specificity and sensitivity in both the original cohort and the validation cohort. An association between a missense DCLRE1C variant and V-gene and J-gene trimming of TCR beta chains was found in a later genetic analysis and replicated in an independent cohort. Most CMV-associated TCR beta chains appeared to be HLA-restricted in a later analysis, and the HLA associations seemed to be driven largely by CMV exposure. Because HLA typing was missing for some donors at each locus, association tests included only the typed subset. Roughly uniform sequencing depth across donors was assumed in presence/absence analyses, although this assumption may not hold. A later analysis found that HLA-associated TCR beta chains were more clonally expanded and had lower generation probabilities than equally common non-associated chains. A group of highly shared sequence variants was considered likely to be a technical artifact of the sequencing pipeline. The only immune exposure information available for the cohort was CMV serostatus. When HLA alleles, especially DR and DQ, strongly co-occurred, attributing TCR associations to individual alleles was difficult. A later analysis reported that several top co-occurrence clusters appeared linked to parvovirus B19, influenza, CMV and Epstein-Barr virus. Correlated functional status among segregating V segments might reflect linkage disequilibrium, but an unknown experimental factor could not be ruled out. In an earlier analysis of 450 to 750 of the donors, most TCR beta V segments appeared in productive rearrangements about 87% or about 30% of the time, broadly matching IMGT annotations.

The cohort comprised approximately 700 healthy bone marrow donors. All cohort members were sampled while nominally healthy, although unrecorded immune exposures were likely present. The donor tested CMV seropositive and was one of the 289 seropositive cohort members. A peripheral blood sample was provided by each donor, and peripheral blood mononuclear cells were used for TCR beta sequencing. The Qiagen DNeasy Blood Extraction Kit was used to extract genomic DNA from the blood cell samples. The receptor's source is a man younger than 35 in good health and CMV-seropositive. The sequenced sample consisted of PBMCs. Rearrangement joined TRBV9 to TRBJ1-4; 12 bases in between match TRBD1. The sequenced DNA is TGTGCCAGCAGCGCGACGGGACAGGGGGCCCCCATTGCAACTAATGAAAAACTGTTTTTT. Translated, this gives CASSATGQGAPIATNEKLFF. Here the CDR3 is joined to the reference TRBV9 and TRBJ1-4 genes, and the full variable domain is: DSGVTQTPKHLITATGQRVTLRCSPRSGDLSVYWYQQSLDQGLQFLIQYYNGEERAKGNILERFSAQQFPDLHSELNLSSLELGDSALYFCASSATGQGAPIATNEKLFFGSGTQLSVL.